Detailed here is one TCR beta chain. As yet, its antigen is unknown. V lost 3 bases, J lost 3 bases, and 6 bases stayed unmatched. The CDR3 contains 15 residues. CDR1 and CDR2 (germline): SNHLY, FYNNEI. The record originates from a study of cytomegalovirus exposure and HLA in healthy donors. Overall study findings and caveats: Presence/absence analysis assumed near-uniform sequencing depth across donors. Later, TCR association rates were found to vary by HLA locus, highest for DRB1 and lowest for HLA-C. Later on, analysis showed that most CMV-associated TCR beta chains appeared to be HLA-restricted.

The PCR ran on 60 Vbeta and 13 Jbeta primers. The data were produced by immunoSEQ multiplex PCR, yet TCRdb's version contains in-frame clones alone and is incomplete. Here the sample spans about 120,000 clones, around four fifths being singletons. The TCR was taken from a woman aged 60-75 years in good health and CMV-seropositive. Material: PBMCs. V gene TRBV2 combines with J gene TRBJ1-2, with 8 bases lining up with TRBD1. CDR3 amino acids: CASSDRTGTYYGYTF. CDR3 nucleotides: TGTGCCAGCAGTGACAGGACAGGGACGTACTATGGCTACACCTTC.